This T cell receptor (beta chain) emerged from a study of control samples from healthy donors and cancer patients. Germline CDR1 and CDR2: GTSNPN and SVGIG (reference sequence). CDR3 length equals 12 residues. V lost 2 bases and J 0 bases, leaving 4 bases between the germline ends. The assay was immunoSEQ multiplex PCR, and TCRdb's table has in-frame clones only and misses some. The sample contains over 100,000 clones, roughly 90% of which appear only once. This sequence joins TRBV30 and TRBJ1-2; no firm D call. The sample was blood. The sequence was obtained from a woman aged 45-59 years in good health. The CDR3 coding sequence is TGTGCCTGGAGTCTACCTAACTATGGCTACACCTTC. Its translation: CAWSLPNYGYTF.